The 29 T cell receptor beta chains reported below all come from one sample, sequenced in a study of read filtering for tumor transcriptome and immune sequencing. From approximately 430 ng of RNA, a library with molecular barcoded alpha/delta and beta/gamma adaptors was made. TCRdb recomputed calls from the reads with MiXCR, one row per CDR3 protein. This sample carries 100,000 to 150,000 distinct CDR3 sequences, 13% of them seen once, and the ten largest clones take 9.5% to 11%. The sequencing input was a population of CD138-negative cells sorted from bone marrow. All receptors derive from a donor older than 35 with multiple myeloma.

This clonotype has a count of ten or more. CDR3 DNA: TGTGCCAGCAGTGCTACGACTAGCGGGGGCACAGATACGCAGTATTTT. Translation gives CASSATTSGGTDTQYF. The V and J genes are TRBV28 and TRBJ2-3, with 11 bases fitting TRBD2. CDR1 and CDR2 from the germline V gene are MDHEN and SYDVKM. With V trimmed by 5 bases and J by 1 base, 5 bases remained unmatched. This CDR3 contains 16 residues.

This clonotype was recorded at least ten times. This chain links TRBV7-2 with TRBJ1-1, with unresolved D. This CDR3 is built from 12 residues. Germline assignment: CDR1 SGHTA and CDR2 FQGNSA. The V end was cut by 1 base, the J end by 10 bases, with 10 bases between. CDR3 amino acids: CASSLVRAAAFF. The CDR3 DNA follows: TGTGCCAGCAGCTTAGTTCGGGCGGCAGCTTTCTTT.

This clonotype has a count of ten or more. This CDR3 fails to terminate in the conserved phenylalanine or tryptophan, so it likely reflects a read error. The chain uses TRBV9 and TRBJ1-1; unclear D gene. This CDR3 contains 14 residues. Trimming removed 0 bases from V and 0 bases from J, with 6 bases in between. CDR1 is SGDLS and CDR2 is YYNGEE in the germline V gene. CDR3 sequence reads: CASSVGNMNTEAFS. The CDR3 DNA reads TGTGCCAGCAGCGTAGGAAACATGAACACTGAAGCTTTCTCT.

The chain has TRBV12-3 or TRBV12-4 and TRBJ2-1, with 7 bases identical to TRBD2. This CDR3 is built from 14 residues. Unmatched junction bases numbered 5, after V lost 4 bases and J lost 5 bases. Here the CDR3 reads CASSYGGSDNEQFF. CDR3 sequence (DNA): TGTGCCAGCAGTTATGGCGGGAGTGACAATGAGCAGTTCTTC.

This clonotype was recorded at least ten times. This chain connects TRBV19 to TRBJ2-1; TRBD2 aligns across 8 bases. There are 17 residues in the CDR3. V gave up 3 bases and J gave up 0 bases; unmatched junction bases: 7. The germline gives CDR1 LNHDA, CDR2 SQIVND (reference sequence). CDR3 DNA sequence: TGTGCCAGTAGTATTGAACTAGCGGCAAGCTCCTACAATGAGCAGTTCTTC. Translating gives CASSIELAASSYNEQFF.

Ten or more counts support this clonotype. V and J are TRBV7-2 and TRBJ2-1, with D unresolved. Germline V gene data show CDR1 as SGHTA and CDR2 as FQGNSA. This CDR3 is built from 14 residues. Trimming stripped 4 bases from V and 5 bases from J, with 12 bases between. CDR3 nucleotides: TGTGCCAGCAGCTCCGAGGCAGGCCACAATGAGCAGTTCTTC. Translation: CASSSEAGHNEQFF.

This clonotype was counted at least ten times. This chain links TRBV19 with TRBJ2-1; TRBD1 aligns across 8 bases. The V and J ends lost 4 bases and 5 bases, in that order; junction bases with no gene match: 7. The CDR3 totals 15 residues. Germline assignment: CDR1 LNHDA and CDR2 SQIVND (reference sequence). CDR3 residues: CASSTSGGWHNEQFF. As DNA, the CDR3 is TGTGCCAGTAGTACCTCAGGGGGCTGGCACAATGAGCAGTTCTTC. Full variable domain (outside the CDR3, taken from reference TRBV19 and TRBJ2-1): DGGITQSPKYLFRKEGQNVTLSCEQNLNHDAMYWYRQDPGQGLRLIYYSQIVNDFQKGDIAEGYSVSREKKESFPLTVTSAQKNPTAFYLCASSTSGGWHNEQFFGPGTRLTVL.

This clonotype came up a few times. The CDR3 DNA reads as TGTGCCAGCAGCTTAGGGGTTCGCAGCCACATTCAGTACTTC. This encodes CASSLGVRSHIQYF. J is TRBJ2-4 and V is TRBV7-2; no definite D call. V lost 1 base, J lost 8 bases, and 12 bases lay in between. The V gene's germline CDR1 is SGHTA and CDR2 FQGNSA. The CDR3 length is 14 residues.

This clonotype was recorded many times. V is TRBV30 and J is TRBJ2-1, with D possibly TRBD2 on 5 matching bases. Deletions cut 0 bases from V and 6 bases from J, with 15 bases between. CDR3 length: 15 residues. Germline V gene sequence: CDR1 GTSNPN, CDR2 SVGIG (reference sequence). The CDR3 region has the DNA TGTGCCTGGAGTGTAGGACTCGCCAACATCAATGAGCAGTTCTTC. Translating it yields CAWSVGLANINEQFF.

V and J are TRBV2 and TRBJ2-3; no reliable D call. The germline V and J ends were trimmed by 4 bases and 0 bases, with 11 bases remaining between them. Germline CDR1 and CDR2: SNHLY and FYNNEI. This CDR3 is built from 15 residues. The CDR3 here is CASSGFKASTDTQYF. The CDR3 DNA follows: TGTGCCAGCAGTGGTTTTAAAGCTAGCACAGATACGCAGTATTTT.

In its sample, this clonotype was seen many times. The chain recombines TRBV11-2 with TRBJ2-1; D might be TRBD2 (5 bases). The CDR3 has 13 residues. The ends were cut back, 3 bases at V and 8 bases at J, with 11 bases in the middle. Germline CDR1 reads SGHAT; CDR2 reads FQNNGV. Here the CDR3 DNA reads TGTGCCAGCAGCTTGATGGAGGTCCATGAGCAGTTCTTC. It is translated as CASSLMEVHEQFF.

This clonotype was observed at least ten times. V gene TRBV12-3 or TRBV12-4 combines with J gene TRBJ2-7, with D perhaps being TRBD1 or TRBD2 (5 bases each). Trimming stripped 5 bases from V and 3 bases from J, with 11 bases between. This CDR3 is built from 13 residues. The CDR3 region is CASSPPGRYEQYF. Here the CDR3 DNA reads TGTGCCAGCAGTCCCCCGGGGCGCTACGAGCAGTACTTC.

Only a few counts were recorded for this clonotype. The CDR3 region is CASSYLKGTRGETQYF. CDR3 bases: TGTGCCAGCAGTTACCTGAAGGGGACGCGGGGAGAGACCCAGTACTTC. This chain joins TRBV28 and TRBJ2-5, with a weak D call TRBD2 (6 bases). In germline, CDR1 is MDHEN, CDR2 SYDVKM. V lost 4 bases and J lost 4, with 19 bases in between. The CDR3 is 16 residues long. The full variable domain, in which reference TRBV28 and TRBJ2-5 provide the parts outside the CDR3, is DVKVTQSSRYLVKRTGEKVFLECVQDMDHENMFWYRQDPGLGLRLIYFSYDVKMKEKGDIPEGYSVSREKKERFSLILESASTNQTSMYLCASSYLKGTRGETQYFGPGTRLLVL.

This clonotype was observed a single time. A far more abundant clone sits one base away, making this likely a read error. As DNA, the CDR3 is TGCGCCAGCGGCCAGACAGAGAACACTGAAGCTTTCTTT. This encodes CASGQTENTEAFF. This sequence joins TRBV4-3 and TRBJ1-1, with D perhaps matching TRBD1 (5 bases). Germline CDR1 LGHNA, CDR2 YSLEER. The CDR3 sequence is 13 residues long.

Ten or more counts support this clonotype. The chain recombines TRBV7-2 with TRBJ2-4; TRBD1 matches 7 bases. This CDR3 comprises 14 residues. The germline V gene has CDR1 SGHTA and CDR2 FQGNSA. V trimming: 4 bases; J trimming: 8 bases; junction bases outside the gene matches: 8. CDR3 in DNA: TGTGCCAGCAGCTCAGGGACAGCCGCAGACATTCAGTACTTC. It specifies CASSSGTAADIQYF.

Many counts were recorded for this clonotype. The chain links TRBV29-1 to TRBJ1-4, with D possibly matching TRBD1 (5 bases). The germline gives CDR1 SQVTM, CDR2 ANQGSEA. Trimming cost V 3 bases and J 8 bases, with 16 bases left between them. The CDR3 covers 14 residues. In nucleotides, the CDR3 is TGCAGCGTTGATCCGCAGGGCGCTGGCGAAAAACTGTTTTTT. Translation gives CSVDPQGAGEKLFF.

The CDR3 DNA follows: TGCGCCAGCAGCTTGGGACAGAGTAGAGATACGCAGTATTTT. Amino acids: CASSLGQSRDTQYF. The V gene is TRBV5-1, the J gene TRBJ2-3; TRBD1 is a possible D gene (5 bases). CDR3 length equals 14 residues. Looked up from germline, CDR1 is SGHRS and CDR2 is YFSETQ. The V and J ends lost 0 bases and 5 bases respectively, with 10 bases between them.

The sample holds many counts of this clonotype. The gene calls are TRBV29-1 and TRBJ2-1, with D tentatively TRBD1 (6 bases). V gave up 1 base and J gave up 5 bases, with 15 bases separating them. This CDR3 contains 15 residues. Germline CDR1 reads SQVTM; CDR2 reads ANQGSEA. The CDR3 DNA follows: TGCAGCGTTGAAGTTAAGGGGGTAGTGGACAATGAGCAGTTCTTC. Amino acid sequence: CSVEVKGVVDNEQFF.

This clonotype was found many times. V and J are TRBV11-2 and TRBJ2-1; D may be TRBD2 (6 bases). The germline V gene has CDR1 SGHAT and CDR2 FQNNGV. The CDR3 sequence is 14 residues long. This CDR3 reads CHEGGRGRGHEQFF. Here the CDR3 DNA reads TGTCACGAGGGAGGACGCGGAAGGGGCCATGAGCAGTTCTTC.

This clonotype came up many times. As DNA, the CDR3 is TGCGCCAGCAGCATTACAGAACGGGAGGGGGCGAAGAATGAGCAGTTCTTC. It encodes CASSITEREGAKNEQFF. The J gene is TRBJ2-1, the V gene TRBV5-1; the D gene is possibly TRBD2 (8 bases). The V end lost 4 bases, the J end lost 7 bases, and 24 bases lay between the germline ends. CDR1 and CDR2 (germline): SGHRS, YFSETQ. There are 17 residues in the CDR3.

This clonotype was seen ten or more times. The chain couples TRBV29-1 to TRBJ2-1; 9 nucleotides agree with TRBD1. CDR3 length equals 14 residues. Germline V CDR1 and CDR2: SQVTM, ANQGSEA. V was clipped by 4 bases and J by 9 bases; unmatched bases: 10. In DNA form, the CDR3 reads TGCAGCGTTGTTTCTTTACAGGGGGCGAGTGAGCAGTTCTTC. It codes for CSVVSLQGASEQFF.

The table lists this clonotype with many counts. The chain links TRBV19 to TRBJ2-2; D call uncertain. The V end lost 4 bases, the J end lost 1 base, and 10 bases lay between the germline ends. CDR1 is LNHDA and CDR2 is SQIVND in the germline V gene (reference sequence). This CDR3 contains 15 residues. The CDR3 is CASSTLTMNTGELFF. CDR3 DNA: TGTGCCAGTAGTACGTTGACCATGAACACCGGGGAGCTGTTTTTT.

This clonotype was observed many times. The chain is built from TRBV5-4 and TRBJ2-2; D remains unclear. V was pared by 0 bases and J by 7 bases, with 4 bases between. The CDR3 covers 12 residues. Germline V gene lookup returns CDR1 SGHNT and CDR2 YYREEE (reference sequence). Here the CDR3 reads CASSLVGGELFF. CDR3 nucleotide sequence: TGTGCCAGCAGCTTGGTGGGCGGGGAGCTGTTTTTT. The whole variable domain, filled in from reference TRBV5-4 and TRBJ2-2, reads ETGVTQSPTHLIKTRGQQVTLRCSSQSGHNTVSWYQQALGQGPQFIFQYYREEENGRGNFPPRFSGLQFPNYSSELNVNALELDDSALYLCASSLVGGELFFGEGSRLTVL.

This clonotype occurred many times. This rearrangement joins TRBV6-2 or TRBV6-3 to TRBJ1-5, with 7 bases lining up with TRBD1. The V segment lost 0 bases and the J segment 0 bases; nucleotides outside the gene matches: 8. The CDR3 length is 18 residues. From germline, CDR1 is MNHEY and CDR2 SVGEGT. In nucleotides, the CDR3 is TGTGCCAGCAGTTACTCTTGGGGACAGCCAAATAGCAATCAGCCCCAGCATTTT. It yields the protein CASSYSWGQPNSNQPQHF.

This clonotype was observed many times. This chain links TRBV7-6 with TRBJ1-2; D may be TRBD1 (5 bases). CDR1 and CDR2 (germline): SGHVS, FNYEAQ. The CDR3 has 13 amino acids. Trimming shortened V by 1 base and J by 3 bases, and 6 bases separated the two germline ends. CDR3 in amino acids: CASSLEGYYGYTF. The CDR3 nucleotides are TGTGCCAGCAGCTTAGAGGGGTACTATGGCTACACCTTC.

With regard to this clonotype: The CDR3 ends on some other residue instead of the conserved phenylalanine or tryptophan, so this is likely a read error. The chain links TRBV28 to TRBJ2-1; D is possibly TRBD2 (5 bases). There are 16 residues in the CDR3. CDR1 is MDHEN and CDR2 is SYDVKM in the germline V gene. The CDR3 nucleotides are TGTGCCAGCAGTTTATCGGCTAGCAGTAGCTACTATGAGCAGTTCTAC. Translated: CASSLSASSSYYEQFY.

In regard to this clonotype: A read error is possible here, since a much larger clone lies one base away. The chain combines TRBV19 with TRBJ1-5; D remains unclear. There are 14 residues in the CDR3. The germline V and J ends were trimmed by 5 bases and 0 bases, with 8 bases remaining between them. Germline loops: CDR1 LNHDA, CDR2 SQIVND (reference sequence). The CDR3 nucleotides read TGTGCCAGTAGTGGAACAAATAGCAATCAGCCCCAGCATTTT. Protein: CASSGTNSNQPQHF.

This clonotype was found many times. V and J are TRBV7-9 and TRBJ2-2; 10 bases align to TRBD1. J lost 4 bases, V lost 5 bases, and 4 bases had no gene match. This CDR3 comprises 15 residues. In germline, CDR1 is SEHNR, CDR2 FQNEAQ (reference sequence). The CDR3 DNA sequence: TGTGCCAGCAGCGTGGGACAGGGGACCACCGGGGAGCTGTTTTTT. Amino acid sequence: CASSVGQGTTGELFF.

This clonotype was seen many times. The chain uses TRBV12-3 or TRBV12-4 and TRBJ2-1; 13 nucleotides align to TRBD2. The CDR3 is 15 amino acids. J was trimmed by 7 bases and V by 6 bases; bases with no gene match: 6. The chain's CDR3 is CASRSGLAGANEQFF. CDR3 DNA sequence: TGTGCCAGCAGGTCCGGACTAGCGGGAGCGAATGAGCAGTTCTTC.